Below are 24 T cell receptor beta chains sequenced from a single sample in a study of T cell responses to AZD1222 COVID-19 vaccine. Repertoires were generated with immunoSEQ multiplex PCR, while TCRdb's copy carries only in-frame clones and drops some. Among approximately 140,000 clones listed, roughly nine tenths were seen once. The sequenced sample was peripheral blood, obtained 28 days after the second dose of the MenACWY control vaccine. Source of these receptors: an adult who received the MenACWY meningococcal vaccine as a control.

This sequence joins TRBV28 and TRBJ1-1; D is ambiguous. The length of the CDR3 is 12 residues. V shed 6 bases and J shed 1 base, with 6 bases lying between them. Germline-derived CDR1 and CDR2 are MDHEN and SYDVKM. CDR3: CASRTTNTEAFF. CDR3 DNA: TGTGCCAGCAGGACAACGAACACTGAAGCTTTCTTT.

The J gene is TRBJ1-5, the V gene TRBV6-5; D perhaps matches TRBD1 (6 bases). The CDR3 is 14 amino acids. Trimming removed 8 bases at V and 5 bases at J, with 16 bases between. Germline V gene sequence: CDR1 MNHEY, CDR2 SVGAGI. The CDR3 DNA reads TGTGCCAGCTCGACCGAGGGGGGCCATCAGCCCCAGCATTTT. Encoded protein: CASSTEGGHQPQHF.

The rearrangement joins TRBV9 to TRBJ2-7; 8 bases agree with TRBD1. CDR1 SGDLS and CDR2 YYNGEE come from the germline V gene. With V trimmed by 4 bases and J by 7 bases, 10 bases remained unmatched. The CDR3 is made up of 14 amino acids. CDR3 DNA sequence: TGTGCCAGCAGCCCCGGGACAGGACTGGAGGAGCAGTACTTC. It specifies CASSPGTGLEEQYF. Full variable domain (rest looked up from reference TRBV9 and TRBJ2-7): DSGVTQTPKHLITATGQRVTLRCSPRSGDLSVYWYQQSLDQGLQFLIQYYNGEERAKGNILERFSAQQFPDLHSELNLSSLELGDSALYFCASSPGTGLEEQYFGPGTRLTVT.

This chain connects TRBV9 to TRBJ1-1; D might be TRBD1 (6 bases). This CDR3 region has 13 residues. V lost 4 bases and J 2 bases, leaving 9 bases between the germline ends. Germline CDR1 reads SGDLS; CDR2 reads YYNGEE. CDR3 bases: TGTGCCAGCAGCAGGGACACTAACACTGAAGCTTTCTTT. Residues: CASSRDTNTEAFF.

The chain couples TRBV10-2 to TRBJ1-4; TRBD1 might be the D (5 bases). V was trimmed by 6 bases and J by 3 bases, leaving 14 bases between them. CDR3 size: 15 residues. The germline V gene has CDR1 WSHSY and CDR2 SAAADI. The CDR3 DNA follows: TGCGCCAGCAGGGGCCCGGGGCCCCCTAATGAAAAACTGTTTTTT. This translates into CASRGPGPPNEKLFF.

CDR3: CASSQDKPGEETQYF. CDR3 sequence (DNA): TGCGCCAGCAGCCAAGATAAACCGGGGGAAGAGACCCAGTACTTC. This chain links TRBV4-3 with TRBJ2-5; tentatively, D is TRBD2 (6 bases). Germline V gene lookup returns CDR1 LGHNA and CDR2 YSLEER. The CDR3 sequence is 15 residues long. V lost 0 bases and J lost 3, with 11 bases in between.

V and J are TRBV28 and TRBJ1-5; tentatively, D is TRBD1 (6 bases). The CDR3 loop spans 15 amino acids. Trimming left V 6 bases short and J 3 bases short, with 15 bases between. Germline lookup yields CDR1 MDHEN and CDR2 SYDVKM. CDR3: CASSNIEGDNQPQHF. CDR3 sequence (DNA): TGTGCCAGCAGCAACATCGAGGGGGACAATCAGCCCCAGCATTTT.

The count of this clone is one. The rearrangement uses TRBV19 and TRBJ1-5, with a possible D match to TRBD1 (5 bases). The germline V and J ends were trimmed by 5 bases and 7 bases, with 18 bases remaining between them. The CDR3 is made up of 15 amino acids. Germline V lookup: CDR1 LNHDA, CDR2 SQIVND (reference sequence). The CDR3 region has the DNA TGTGCCAGTAGTGGGGGGAGGGGCTTGGAGCAGCCCCAGCATTTT. It encodes CASSGGRGLEQPQHF. The full variable domain, its missing parts supplied by reference TRBV19 and TRBJ1-5, is DGGITQSPKYLFRKEGQNVTLSCEQNLNHDAMYWYRQDPGQGLRLIYYSQIVNDFQKGDIAEGYSVSREKKESFPLTVTSAQKNPTAFYLCASSGGRGLEQPQHFGDGTRLSIL.

V and J are TRBV18 and TRBJ2-7; 10 bases agree with TRBD2. Germline CDR1 and CDR2: KGHSH and LQKENI. This CDR3 comprises 15 residues. Trimming removed 3 bases from V and 7 bases from J; junction bases left unmatched: 9. The CDR3 DNA reads as TGTGCCAGCTCACCGAAGATAGCGGGAGGAGTTGAGCAGTACTTC. It codes for CASSPKIAGGVEQYF.

The rearrangement links TRBV21-1 to TRBJ2-1. TRBV21-1 is reported as a pseudogene. The CDR3 runs 18 residues. CDR3 sequence: CASSPRANRDQAYNEQFF. CDR3 coding DNA: TGTGCCAGCAGCCCCCGGGCCAACCGGGACCAAGCCTACAATGAGCAGTTCTTC.

This chain connects TRBV29-1 to TRBJ2-7; TRBD2 matches at 12 bases. The CDR3 length is 19 residues. V gave up 5 bases and J gave up 2 bases; unmatched junction bases: 19. Germline V gene lookup returns CDR1 SQVTM and CDR2 ANQGSEA. This CDR3 is CSVLGLAGGNLKSPYEQYF. CDR3 DNA sequence: TGCAGCGTTCTCGGGCTAGCGGGAGGGAACCTGAAATCCCCCTACGAGCAGTACTTC.

Only one count was recorded for this clone. Other DNA sequences in the same sample also yield this CDR3. The chain joins TRBV6-5 to TRBJ1-1; weak D call: TRBD1 (5 bases). The germline V gene has CDR1 MNHEY and CDR2 SVGAGI. The CDR3 extends over 13 amino acids. The germline V and J ends were trimmed by 3 bases and 1 base, with 6 bases remaining between them. CDR3 amino acids: CASSYQGNTEAFF. CDR3 nucleotides: TGTGCCAGCAGTTATCAGGGGAACACTGAAGCTTTCTTT.

The V call is TRBV7-2, the J call TRBJ1-2; 9 nucleotides align to TRBD1. The CDR3 spans 14 residues. Germline V gene sequence: CDR1 SGHTA, CDR2 FQGNSA. J gave up 7 bases and V 5 bases, and 8 bases lay outside the gene matches. The CDR3 DNA reads TGTGCCAGCAGCCCCGCGCGGACAGGGGCTGGCTACACCTTC. It encodes CASSPARTGAGYTF.

The chain couples TRBV7-9 to TRBJ2-3; D might be TRBD2 (5 bases). The germline V gene encodes CDR1 SEHNR and CDR2 FQNEAQ (reference sequence). With 3 bases removed from V and 4 bases from J, the gap between germline ends came to 17 bases. The CDR3 is 16 residues long. The CDR3 DNA is TGTGCCAGCAGCTTGAGGGCTGGGGTAGAAGCAGATACGCAGTATTTT. As protein: CASSLRAGVEADTQYF.

This clone was detected only a few times. The chain carries TRBV29-1 and TRBJ1-2, with 7 bases aligning to TRBD1. The CDR3 contains 10 residues. J was trimmed by 8 bases and V by 6 bases; bases with no gene match: 3. Looked up from germline, CDR1 is SQVTM and CDR2 is ANQGSEA. The CDR3 nucleotides are TGCAGCGTCCAGGGGGGAGGCTACACCTTC. This encodes CSVQGGGYTF.

Remarks on this clone: An end of the junction does not agree with germline; a read error may underlie this. The rearrangement links TRBV28 to TRBJ2-1; possibly TRBD2 for D (5 bases). The CDR3 is 14 residues long. Germline values: CDR1 MDHEN, CDR2 SYDVKM. CDR3 DNA: TGTGCCAGCAGTTTGGCAGGCTTCAGCGCTAGCCCCCTCTTC. Its translation: CASSLAGFSASPLF.

This clone has a single count. V is TRBV7-2 and J is TRBJ1-4, with a tentative D call TRBD1 (6 bases). This CDR3 comprises 16 residues. The germline V gene has CDR1 SGHTA and CDR2 FQGNSA. V gave up 2 bases and J gave up 5 bases, with 15 bases separating them. The CDR3 region is CASSLSWGGPNEKLFF. For the CDR3, the DNA is TGTGCCAGCAGCTTATCCTGGGGGGGCCCAAATGAAAAACTGTTTTTT.

The rearrangement joins TRBV28 to TRBJ2-7, with D unclear. The CDR3 sequence is 13 residues long. V lost 6 bases and J 0 bases, leaving 9 bases between the germline ends. CDR1 is MDHEN, CDR2 SYDVKM, per germline. The CDR3: CASSRANSYEQYF. The DNA for the CDR3 is TGTGCCAGCAGCCGGGCGAACTCCTACGAGCAGTACTTC. The entire variable domain, with the rest obtained from reference TRBV28 and TRBJ2-7, is as follows: DVKVTQSSRYLVKRTGEKVFLECVQDMDHENMFWYRQDPGLGLRLIYFSYDVKMKEKGDIPEGYSVSREKKERFSLILESASTNQTSMYLCASSRANSYEQYFGPGTRLTVT.

The V gene is TRBV28, the J gene TRBJ1-3, with D possibly being TRBD1 (5 bases). The CDR3 has 14 residues. V shed 6 bases and J shed 1 base, with 10 bases lying between them. Germline V gene sequence: CDR1 MDHEN, CDR2 SYDVKM. DNA of the CDR3: TGTGCCAGCAGCGAATACAGGTCTGGAAACACCATATATTTT. It yields the protein CASSEYRSGNTIYF.

This chain links TRBV24-1 with TRBJ1-1, with D perhaps TRBD1 (6 bases). Per the germline V gene, CDR1 is KGHDR and CDR2 is SFDVKD. This CDR3 is 15 amino acids long. The V and J ends lost 4 bases and 4 bases respectively, with 15 bases between them. The CDR3 region has the DNA TGTGCCACCAGTGACCCCAGGGGTGGTGGCACTGAAGCTTTCTTT. Translated, it gives CATSDPRGGGTEAFF.

This clone was observed a single time. The chain recombines TRBV2 with TRBJ1-5, with 8 nucleotides matching TRBD1. The CDR3 loop spans 15 amino acids. V was clipped by 6 bases and J by 7 bases; unmatched bases: 11. Per the germline V gene, CDR1 is SNHLY and CDR2 is FYNNEI. CDR3 amino acids: CASSPRTGIIQPQHF. CDR3 nucleotide sequence: TGTGCCAGCAGCCCCCGGACAGGGATCATCCAGCCCCAGCATTTT.

The rearrangement joins TRBV6-5 to TRBJ1-5, with D hard to call. Trimming removed 2 bases from V and 0 bases from J, with 11 bases in between. The CDR3 sequence is 16 residues long. Germline values: CDR1 MNHEY, CDR2 SVGAGI. For the CDR3, the DNA is TGTGCCAGCAGTTACACAACGCCTTATAGCAATCAGCCCCAGCATTTT. Residues: CASSYTTPYSNQPQHF.

The V call is TRBV15, the J call TRBJ2-2; 7 nucleotides line up with TRBD2. Germline V gene data show CDR1 as LNHNV and CDR2 as YYDKDF (reference sequence). V was pared by 0 bases and J by 1 base, with 8 bases of the junction left unmatched. The length of the CDR3 is 18 residues. The DNA of the CDR3 is TGTGCCACCAGCAGAGATTTGATGACTAGCATGAACACCGGGGAGCTGTTTTTT. Amino acid sequence: CATSRDLMTSMNTGELFF.

V usage is TRBV6-5 and J usage is TRBJ1-5; D gene unclear. V was trimmed by 4 bases and J by 2 bases, leaving 9 bases between them. The CDR3 extends over 14 amino acids. CDR1 is MNHEY and CDR2 is SVGAGI in the germline V gene. The CDR3 bases are TGTGCCAGCAGTTTGTACAGCGGCAATCAGCCCCAGCATTTT. The encoded protein is CASSLYSGNQPQHF.